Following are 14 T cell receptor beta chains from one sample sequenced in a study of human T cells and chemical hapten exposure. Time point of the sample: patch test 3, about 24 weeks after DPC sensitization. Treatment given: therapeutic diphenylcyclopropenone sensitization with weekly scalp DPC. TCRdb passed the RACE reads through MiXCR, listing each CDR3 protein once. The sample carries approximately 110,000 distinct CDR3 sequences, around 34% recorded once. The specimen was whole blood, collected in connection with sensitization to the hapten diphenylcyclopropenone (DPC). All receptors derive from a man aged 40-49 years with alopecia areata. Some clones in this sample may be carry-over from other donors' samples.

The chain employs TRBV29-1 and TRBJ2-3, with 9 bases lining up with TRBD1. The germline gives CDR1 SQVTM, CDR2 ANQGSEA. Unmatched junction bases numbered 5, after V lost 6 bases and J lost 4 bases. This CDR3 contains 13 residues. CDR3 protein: CSVGTGRSDTQYF. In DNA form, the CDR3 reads TGCAGCGTCGGGACAGGGAGGTCAGATACGCAGTATTTT.

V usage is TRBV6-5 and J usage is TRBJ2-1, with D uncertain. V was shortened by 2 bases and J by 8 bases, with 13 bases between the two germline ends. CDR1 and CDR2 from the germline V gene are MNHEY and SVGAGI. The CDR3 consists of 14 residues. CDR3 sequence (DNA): TGTGCCAGCAGTTACACGAGGTCGGGCCATGAGCAGTTCTTC. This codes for CASSYTRSGHEQFF.

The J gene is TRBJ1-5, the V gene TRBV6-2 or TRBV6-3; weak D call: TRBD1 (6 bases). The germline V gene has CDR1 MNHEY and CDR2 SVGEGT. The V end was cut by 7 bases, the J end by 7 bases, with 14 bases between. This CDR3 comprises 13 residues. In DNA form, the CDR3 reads TGTGCCAGCAACCCACAGGGAAGCCAGCCCCAGCATTTT. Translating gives CASNPQGSQPQHF.

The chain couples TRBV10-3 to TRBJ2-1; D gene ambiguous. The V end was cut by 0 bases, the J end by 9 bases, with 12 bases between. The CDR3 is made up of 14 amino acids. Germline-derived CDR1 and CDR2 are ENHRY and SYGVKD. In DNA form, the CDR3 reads TGTGCCATCAGTGAGTCGGGTCCTACTGGTGAGCAGTTCTTC. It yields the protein CAISESGPTGEQFF.

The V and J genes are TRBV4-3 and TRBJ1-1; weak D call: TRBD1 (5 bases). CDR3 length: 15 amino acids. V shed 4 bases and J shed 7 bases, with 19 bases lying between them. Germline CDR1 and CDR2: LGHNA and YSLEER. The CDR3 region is CASSPFHRSEFEAFF. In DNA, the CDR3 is TGCGCCAGCAGCCCCTTCCACAGGTCGGAGTTTGAAGCTTTCTTT.

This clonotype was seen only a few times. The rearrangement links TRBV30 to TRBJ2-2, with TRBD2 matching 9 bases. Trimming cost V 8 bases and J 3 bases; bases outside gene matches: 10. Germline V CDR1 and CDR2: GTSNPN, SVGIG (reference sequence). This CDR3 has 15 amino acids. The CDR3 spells CAGAIAGAHTGELFF. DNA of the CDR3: TGTGCCGGCGCTATAGCGGGAGCGCACACCGGGGAGCTGTTTTTT.

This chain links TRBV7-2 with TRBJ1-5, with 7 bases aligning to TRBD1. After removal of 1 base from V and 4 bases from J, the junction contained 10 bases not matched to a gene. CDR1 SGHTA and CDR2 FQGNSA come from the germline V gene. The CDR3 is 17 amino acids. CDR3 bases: TGTGCCAGCAGCTTAGTTCTTAGGGGACAGATAAATCAGCCCCAGCATTTT. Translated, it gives CASSLVLRGQINQPQHF.

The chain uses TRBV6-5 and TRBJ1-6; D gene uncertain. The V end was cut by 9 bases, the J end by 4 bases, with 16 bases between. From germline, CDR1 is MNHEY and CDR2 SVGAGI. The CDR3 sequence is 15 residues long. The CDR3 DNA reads TGTGCCAGTGATAGAGGACGGCTGTATAATTCACCCCTCCACTTT. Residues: CASDRGRLYNSPLHF.

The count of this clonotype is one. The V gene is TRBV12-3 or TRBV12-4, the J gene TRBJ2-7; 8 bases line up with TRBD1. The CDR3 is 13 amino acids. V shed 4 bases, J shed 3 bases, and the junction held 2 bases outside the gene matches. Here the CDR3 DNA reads TGTGCCAGCAGTTACACAGGGGGCTACGAGCAGTACGTC. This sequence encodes CASSYTGGYEQYV.

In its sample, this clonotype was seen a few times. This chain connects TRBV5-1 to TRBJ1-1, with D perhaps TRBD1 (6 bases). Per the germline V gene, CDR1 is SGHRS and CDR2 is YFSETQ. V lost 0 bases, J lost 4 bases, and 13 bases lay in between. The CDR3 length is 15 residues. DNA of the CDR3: TGCGCCAGCAGCTTGGAAGGGGGGATAGGCACTGAAGCTTTCTTT. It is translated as CASSLEGGIGTEAFF.

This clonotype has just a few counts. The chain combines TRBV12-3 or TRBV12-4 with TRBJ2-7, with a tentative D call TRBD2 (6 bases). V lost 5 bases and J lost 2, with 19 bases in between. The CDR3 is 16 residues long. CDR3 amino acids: CASSETLRGFPYEQYF. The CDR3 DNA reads TGTGCCAGCAGTGAAACTCTTCGGGGGTTCCCCTACGAGCAGTACTTC.

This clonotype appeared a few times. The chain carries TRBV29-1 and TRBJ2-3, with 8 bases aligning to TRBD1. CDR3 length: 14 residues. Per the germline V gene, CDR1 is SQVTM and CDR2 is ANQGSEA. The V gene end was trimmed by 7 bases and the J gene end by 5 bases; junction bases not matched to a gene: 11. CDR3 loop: CSARDRNRVDTQYF. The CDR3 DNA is TGCAGCGCAAGGGACAGGAACCGGGTAGATACGCAGTATTTT.

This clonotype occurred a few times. CDR3 in DNA: TGTGCCAGCAGCCAAGATCCCTTTAGCTCCTACGAGCAGTACGTC. Translated: CASSQDPFSSYEQYV. The chain uses TRBV3-2 and TRBJ2-7. TRBV3-2 is labeled a pseudogene. The CDR3 contains 15 residues.

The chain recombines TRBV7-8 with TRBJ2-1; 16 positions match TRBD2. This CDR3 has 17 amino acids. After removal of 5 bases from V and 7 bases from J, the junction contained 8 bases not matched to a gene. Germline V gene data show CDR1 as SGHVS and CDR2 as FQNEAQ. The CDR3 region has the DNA TGTGCCAGCAGCCCGGGACTAGCGGGAGGGCTTCTTAATGAGCAGTTCTTC. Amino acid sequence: CASSPGLAGGLLNEQFF.